This is a list of T cell receptor beta chains from one sample in a study of T cell repertoires in cytomegalovirus infection. TCRdb recomputed calls from the reads with MiXCR, one row per CDR3 protein. The sample includes 350,000 to 450,000 distinct CDR3 sequences, around 18% of them seen just once. Material for sequencing was PBMCs. The receptors were gathered from a human donor in good health (CMV status not recorded). Some clones in this sample may be carry-over from other donors' samples. Both conserved end residues are part of each CDR3. Each record gives: V gene, D gene, J gene, clone size, CDR3 DNA, CDR3 protein. The D gene is left open where the match is weak. Size values are once, few and many counts, or a class for expanded clones, and some rows have none.

TRBV6-2/TRBV6-3	.	TRBJ1-1	few	TGTGCCATCAGGGCCCTGAACACTGAAGCTTTCTTT	CAIRALNTEAFF
TRBV20-1	.	TRBJ2-7	.	TGCAGTGCTAGTATCGGGAACCGACGCTACGAGCAGTACTTC	CSASIGNRRYEQYF
TRBV12-3/TRBV12-4	TRBD1	TRBJ1-5	.	TGTGCCAGCAGCCCGACAGGGAGCAGCAATCAGCCCCAGCATTTT	CASSPTGSSNQPQHF
TRBV7-2	.	TRBJ2-7	many	TGTGCCAGCAGCCCAGGGGCGGGGGCCGCCTACGAGCAGTACTTC	CASSPGAGAAYEQYF
TRBV7-9	TRBD1	TRBJ2-2	few	TGTGCCAGCAGCCGAGGGGGCTACACCGGGGAGCTGTTTTTT	CASSRGGYTGELFF
TRBV12-3/TRBV12-4	TRBD1	TRBJ1-2	.	TGTGCCAGCAGGTCCGGGACAGGGGCTATTAGCTACACCTTC	CASRSGTGAISYTF
TRBV2	.	TRBJ1-2	many	TGTGCCAGCAGTGAGTTGTTAGGTGGCTACACCTTC	CASSELLGGYTF
TRBV6-6	.	TRBJ2-5	few	TGTGCCAGCAGTGCAGGGAGAGGACAAGAGACCCAGTACTTC	CASSAGRGQETQYF
TRBV10-3	.	TRBJ1-1	many	TGTGCCATCAGTGAGCAGGGGATGAACACTGAAGCTTTCTTT	CAISEQGMNTEAFF
TRBV6-6	.	TRBJ1-5	.	TGTGCCAGCAGTGACCCCACCTTCACGACCCAGCATTTT	CASSDPTFTTQHF
TRBV4-2	.	TRBJ2-7	once	TGTGCCAGCAGCACCTCTCTAGGGGAGCAGTACTTC	CASSTSLGEQYF
TRBV7-8	.	TRBJ1-5	many	TGTGCCAGCAGCTCTAGAGGGGTTTGGGCAGATAGCAATCAGCCCCAGCATTTT	CASSSRGVWADSNQPQHF
TRBV29-1	.	TRBJ1-1	few	TGCAGCGGAGCGAGGATAAACACTGAAGCTTTCTTT	CSGARINTEAFF
TRBV7-6	TRBD1	TRBJ1-5	.	TGTGCCAGCAGCTCATCTCGACAGGGGATCGGTCAGCCCCAGCATTTT	CASSSSRQGIGQPQHF
TRBV12-3/TRBV12-4	.	TRBJ1-6	many	TGTGCCAGCAGTCGGGAAGTGGATTCACCCCTCCACTTT	CASSREVDSPLHF
TRBV15	.	TRBJ2-1	.	TGTGCCACCAGCAGAGAAAGCGGTAAGGGGCCTGATGAGCAGTTCTTC	CATSRESGKGPDEQFF
TRBV12-5	.	TRBJ2-2	.	TGTGCTAGTGGTGGAGGGATTACCGGGGAGCTGTTTTTT	CASGGGITGELFF
TRBV12-3/TRBV12-4	TRBD2	TRBJ2-7	.	TGTGCCAGCAGTCCTATAGCGGGAGGGCCGTACGAGCAGTACTTC	CASSPIAGGPYEQYF
TRBV2	TRBD1	TRBJ1-5	few	TGTGCCAGCAGTCCCCACAGGGGATTGGGCAATCAGCCCCAGCATTTT	CASSPHRGLGNQPQHF
TRBV5-1	.	TRBJ2-5	.	TGCGCCAGCAGCCGGGGTCGCGGGATGGGTCAAGAGACCCAGTACTTC	CASSRGRGMGQETQYF
TRBV7-9	.	TRBJ2-7	many	TGTGCCAGCAGCCCCCCCGGACAGGGAGGGGGCGAGCAGTACTTC	CASSPPGQGGGEQYF
TRBV7-2	.	TRBJ2-3	many	TGTGCCAGCAGCTTAATAGCTAGCCTCACAGATACGCAGTATTTT	CASSLIASLTDTQYF
TRBV3-1	.	TRBJ1-4	few	TGTGCCAGCGCAGGCCCCCTGGAAAAACTGTTTTTT	CASAGPLEKLFF
TRBV12-3/TRBV12-4	.	TRBJ1-1	many	TGTGCCAGCAGCCTGGAAGGGCAGACTGAAGCTTTCTTT	CASSLEGQTEAFF
TRBV2	TRBD2	TRBJ2-3	.	TGTGCCAGCGTCCGGGGGGAGACTAGCACAGATACGCAGTATTTT	CASVRGETSTDTQYF
TRBV7-6	TRBD1	TRBJ2-7	.	TGTGCCAGCAGCTGGGGGACAGGGAACTACGAGCAGTACTTC	CASSWGTGNYEQYF
TRBV4-1	.	TRBJ2-5	many	TGCGCCAGCAGCCAAGATGGCAGGGCGGGAGAGACCCAGTACTTC	CASSQDGRAGETQYF
TRBV20-1	.	TRBJ2-5	.	TGCAGTGCCCCACTGGCTTCAGGGGAGGAGACCCGGTACTTC	CSAPLASGEETRYF
TRBV7-2	.	TRBJ2-4	many	TGTGCCAGCTCCCTGACCCACTTACTAGCCAAAAACATTCAGTACTTC	CASSLTHLLAKNIQYF
TRBV7-2	.	TRBJ2-1	few	TGTGCCAGCAGCGGGGGACCTATTACTAACAATGAGCAGTTCTTC	CASSGGPITNNEQFF
TRBV29-1	.	TRBJ1-2	.	TGCAGCGCGGGTCCAGGGAGGAATGGCTACACCTTC	CSAGPGRNGYTF
TRBV2	TRBD1	TRBJ2-1	few	TGTGCCAGCATGGATGGACAGGGGCTGCTCGGCCCGCAGTTCTTC	CASMDGQGLLGPQFF
TRBV20-1	.	TRBJ2-5	.	TGCAGTGCTGAATGGGTGGGCCAAGAGACCCAGTACTTC	CSAEWVGQETQYF
TRBV12-3/TRBV12-4	.	TRBJ1-2	.	TGTGCCAGCAGTTTATCTTACAGGGAAGACTATGGCTACACCTTC	CASSLSYREDYGYTF
TRBV5-6	.	TRBJ2-5	.	TGTGCCAGCAGCTTTATGGGGGCAGGTAGAGAGACCCAGTACTTC	CASSFMGAGRETQYF